These 4 T cell receptor beta chains were sequenced from one sample in a study of OX40 agonist ivuxolimab in advanced cancers. Generated by immunoSEQ multiplex PCR, the TCRdb table keeps only in-frame clones and is missing some. The sample carries 45,000 to 55,000 clones, 85% recorded once. Sequenced here: CD4+ or CD8+ T cells sorted from blood, sampled in a trial of the OX40 agonist ivuxolimab. The receptors stem from an adult with an advanced solid tumor such as melanoma, head and neck, liver or kidney cancer.

V gene TRBV6-6 combines with J gene TRBJ2-1, with D perhaps TRBD2 (5 bases). This CDR3 contains 12 residues. The V end was cut by 5 bases, the J end by 10 bases, with 12 bases between. The germline gives CDR1 MNHNY, CDR2 SVGAGI (reference sequence). CDR3: CASSLSVGEQFF. CDR3 sequence (DNA): TGTGCCAGCAGTCTTAGCGTGGGGGAGCAGTTCTTC.

This rearrangement joins TRBV30 to TRBJ2-2; TRBD1 aligns across 10 bases. The CDR3 extends over 16 amino acids. Germline V gives CDR1 GTSNPN, CDR2 SVGIG (reference sequence). V trimming: 5 bases; J trimming: 5 bases; junction bases outside the gene matches: 11. CDR3 DNA sequence: TGTGCCTGGGGCCCTACGGGACAGGGGTATACCGGGGAGCTGTTTTTT. Residues: CAWGPTGQGYTGELFF.

V and J are TRBV5-1 and TRBJ2-1; 9 bases map to TRBD1. This CDR3 comprises 14 residues. Looked up from germline, CDR1 is SGHRS and CDR2 is YFSETQ. Germline trimming cut 5 bases from V and 8 bases from J; bases unmatched to any gene: 8. In nucleotides, the CDR3 is TGCGCCAGCAGTGCCGGGACAGGGATACATGAGCAGTTCTTC. The encoded protein is CASSAGTGIHEQFF.

The J gene is TRBJ2-7, the V gene TRBV10-3, with D possibly matching TRBD2 (6 bases). The CDR3 extends over 13 amino acids. The V end was cut by 8 bases, the J end by 5 bases, with 16 bases between. Germline V gene sequence: CDR1 ENHRY, CDR2 SYGVKD. The CDR3 bases are TGTGCCATCCGCGTCAGTGGAGGGCACGAGCAGTACTTC. Residues: CAIRVSGGHEQYF.